Listed below are T cell receptor beta chains from one sample, sequenced in a study of regulatory T cells in long-lasting Graves disease. TCRdb reanalysed the multiplex PCR reads using MiXCR and keeps one entry per CDR3 protein. This table has about 540,000 distinct CDR3 sequences, less than 15% appearing once. The same data also contributed to another study, on T cells in Graves' hyperthyroidism and ophthalmopathy.

The input for sequencing was peripheral blood mononuclear cells (PBMCs), taken at new diagnosis, from a patient treated with antithyroid drugs. The receptor set was obtained from a man aged 30 to 39 with Graves disease. CDR3s include the opening cysteine and the closing phenylalanine or tryptophan. The order of the fields is D gene, V gene, J gene, clone size, CDR3 DNA, CDR3 protein. D genes are given only for firm matches. Some rows mark clone size as missing; the rest say once, few, many or name a class of expanded clone.

d_gene: .
v_gene: TRBV19
j_gene: TRBJ2-7
abundance: many
CDR3nt: TGTGCCAGTAGTATAGCTGGAGGGAGTAACTACGAGCAGTACTTC
CDR3aa: CASSIAGGSNYEQYF

d_gene: .
v_gene: TRBV11-2
j_gene: TRBJ2-7
abundance: .
CDR3nt: TGTGCCAGCAGCCCGGACAGTGGTTACGAGCAGTACTTC
CDR3aa: CASSPDSGYEQYF

d_gene: .
v_gene: TRBV11-1
j_gene: TRBJ2-2
abundance: many
CDR3nt: TGTGCCAGCAGCTTAGTTACAGGGCCGAACACCGGGGAGCTGTTTTTT
CDR3aa: CASSLVTGPNTGELFF

d_gene: .
v_gene: TRBV5-1
j_gene: TRBJ2-3
abundance: many
CDR3nt: TGCGCCAGCCAGTCAAGCACAGATACGCAGTATTTT
CDR3aa: CASQSSTDTQYF

d_gene: TRBD1
v_gene: TRBV12-3/TRBV12-4
j_gene: TRBJ1-5
abundance: many
CDR3nt: TGTGCCAGCAGTCCAACAGGGGGGGGGGATCAGCCCCAGCATTTT
CDR3aa: CASSPTGGGDQPQHF

d_gene: .
v_gene: TRBV29-1
j_gene: TRBJ2-7
abundance: .
CDR3nt: TGCAGCGTTTACAAGGTCAGGGACTACGAGCAGTACTTC
CDR3aa: CSVYKVRDYEQYF

d_gene: .
v_gene: TRBV6-2/TRBV6-3
j_gene: TRBJ2-1
abundance: few
CDR3nt: TGTGCCAGCAGTTACTCGCCCGGCCCCGAGTTCTTC
CDR3aa: CASSYSPGPEFF

d_gene: TRBD1
v_gene: TRBV5-1
j_gene: TRBJ2-1
abundance: .
CDR3nt: TGCGCCAGCAGCTGGGCAACGAGGGGGCCGAGGGGTAATGAGCAGTTCTTC
CDR3aa: CASSWATRGPRGNEQFF

d_gene: TRBD1
v_gene: TRBV29-1
j_gene: TRBJ1-2
abundance: many
CDR3nt: TGCAGCGTTGTGGGGACAGCCTTCGGCTACACCTTC
CDR3aa: CSVVGTAFGYTF

d_gene: .
v_gene: TRBV6-2/TRBV6-3
j_gene: TRBJ2-1
abundance: many
CDR3nt: TGTGCCAGCAGTTACCTGTCACTGAGCTCCTACAATGAGCAGTTCTTC
CDR3aa: CASSYLSLSSYNEQFF

d_gene: TRBD1
v_gene: TRBV10-3
j_gene: TRBJ2-7
abundance: many
CDR3nt: TGTGCCATGAGGACAGGGGGAAGCAACGAGCAGTACTTC
CDR3aa: CAMRTGGSNEQYF

d_gene: TRBD1
v_gene: TRBV24-1
j_gene: TRBJ2-2
abundance: many
CDR3nt: TGTGCCACCAGTGCAGCGGGACAGGGGGCTCGCGGGGAGCTGTTTTTT
CDR3aa: CATSAAGQGARGELFF

d_gene: TRBD1
v_gene: TRBV24-1
j_gene: TRBJ1-2
abundance: many
CDR3nt: TGTGCCACCAGTGATGGAGGGACAGTTTCTTATGGCTACACCTTC
CDR3aa: CATSDGGTVSYGYTF

d_gene: .
v_gene: TRBV7-9
j_gene: TRBJ1-4
abundance: few
CDR3nt: TGTGCCAGCAGCGGGCGGGCGTGGACAGATAATGAAAAACTGTTTTTT
CDR3aa: CASSGRAWTDNEKLFF

d_gene: TRBD1
v_gene: TRBV9
j_gene: TRBJ1-1
abundance: many
CDR3nt: TGTGCCAGCAGCGCGACAGGGGCTAACACTGAAGCTTTCTTT
CDR3aa: CASSATGANTEAFF

d_gene: .
v_gene: TRBV29-1
j_gene: TRBJ1-1
abundance: many
CDR3nt: TGCAGCGTTGGAGCCCAGAACACTGAAGCTTTCTTT
CDR3aa: CSVGAQNTEAFF

d_gene: .
v_gene: TRBV7-2
j_gene: TRBJ1-2
abundance: many
CDR3nt: TGTGCCAGCAGCCTCGGGGGGGGGGATGGCTACACCTTC
CDR3aa: CASSLGGGDGYTF

d_gene: .
v_gene: TRBV2
j_gene: TRBJ2-5
abundance: many
CDR3nt: TGTGCCAGCAGTTTGGGGTATCAAGAGACCCAGTACTTC
CDR3aa: CASSLGYQETQYF

d_gene: TRBD1
v_gene: TRBV30
j_gene: TRBJ1-6
abundance: few
CDR3nt: TGTGCCTGGGGGGACAGGCAGAATTCACCCCTCCACTTT
CDR3aa: CAWGDRQNSPLHF

d_gene: .
v_gene: TRBV9
j_gene: TRBJ1-5
abundance: once
CDR3nt: TGTGCCAGCAGCCCAACATTGGACGATCAGCCCCAGCATTTT
CDR3aa: CASSPTLDDQPQHF

d_gene: .
v_gene: TRBV9
j_gene: TRBJ2-7
abundance: .
CDR3nt: TGTGCCAGCAGCGTAAATGACATGCGCTACGAGCAGTACTTC
CDR3aa: CASSVNDMRYEQYF

d_gene: .
v_gene: TRBV29-1
j_gene: TRBJ2-2
abundance: many
CDR3nt: TGCAGCGTTGTTCTTACCGGGGAGCTGTTTTTT
CDR3aa: CSVVLTGELFF

d_gene: TRBD2
v_gene: TRBV20-1
j_gene: TRBJ2-1
abundance: few
CDR3nt: TGCAGTGCTATCCTAGCGGGAGGTGGGGAGCAGTTCTTC
CDR3aa: CSAILAGGGEQFF

d_gene: .
v_gene: TRBV29-1
j_gene: TRBJ2-7
abundance: many
CDR3nt: TGCAGCGTTTCTGCGAGGGGCCCTACCTACGAGCAGTACTTC
CDR3aa: CSVSARGPTYEQYF

d_gene: .
v_gene: TRBV10-3
j_gene: TRBJ2-7
abundance: many
CDR3nt: TGTGCCATTCGCAACGGGGCGACCTACGAGCAGTACTTC
CDR3aa: CAIRNGATYEQYF

d_gene: .
v_gene: TRBV15
j_gene: TRBJ1-1
abundance: many
CDR3nt: TGTGCCACCAGCACTCTTCGGGGCGGGAACACTGAAGCTTTCTTT
CDR3aa: CATSTLRGGNTEAFF

d_gene: TRBD1
v_gene: TRBV7-6
j_gene: TRBJ2-3
abundance: .
CDR3nt: TGTGCCAGCAGCTTACAGGCCTCAGCAGGGGGCTCCACAGATACGCAGTATTTT
CDR3aa: CASSLQASAGGSTDTQYF

d_gene: .
v_gene: TRBV6-2/TRBV6-3
j_gene: TRBJ2-1
abundance: many
CDR3nt: TGTGCCAGCAGTTTTCTAGTGGATGAGCAGTTCTTC
CDR3aa: CASSFLVDEQFF

d_gene: .
v_gene: TRBV5-1
j_gene: TRBJ2-7
abundance: .
CDR3nt: TGCGCCAGCGGGAACGGATACTACGAGCAGTACTTC
CDR3aa: CASGNGYYEQYF

d_gene: .
v_gene: TRBV6-1
j_gene: TRBJ2-5
abundance: few
CDR3nt: TGTGCCAGCAGCCCCACACGAGGTGGGGAGACCCAGTACTTC
CDR3aa: CASSPTRGGETQYF

d_gene: .
v_gene: TRBV5-1
j_gene: TRBJ2-2
abundance: many
CDR3nt: TGCGCCAGCGGAAGTCCCGGGGAGCTGTTTTTT
CDR3aa: CASGSPGELFF

d_gene: .
v_gene: TRBV5-1
j_gene: TRBJ2-3
abundance: many
CDR3nt: TGCGCCAGCAGCTTGAACGGGGATGGAATAGATACGCAGTATTTT
CDR3aa: CASSLNGDGIDTQYF

d_gene: TRBD1
v_gene: TRBV11-2
j_gene: TRBJ2-7
abundance: .
CDR3nt: TGTGCCAGCAGCCCCCCGGGGACAGGGACGGGAGAGCAGTACTTC
CDR3aa: CASSPPGTGTGEQYF

d_gene: TRBD2
v_gene: TRBV10-1
j_gene: TRBJ2-2
abundance: few
CDR3nt: TGCGCCAGCAGTGAGAATATTGGTAGCGGGACCGGGGAGCTGTTTTTT
CDR3aa: CASSENIGSGTGELFF

d_gene: TRBD1
v_gene: TRBV20-1
j_gene: TRBJ1-4
abundance: .
CDR3nt: TGCAGTGCTGGAAACAGGGGGAAGGGGGCAACTAATGAAAAACTGTTTTTT
CDR3aa: CSAGNRGKGATNEKLFF

d_gene: TRBD1
v_gene: TRBV24-1
j_gene: TRBJ2-3
abundance: few
CDR3nt: TGTGCCACCAGTGACCCAAGCGCCGGGACAGACCGCACAGATACGCAGTATTTT
CDR3aa: CATSDPSAGTDRTDTQYF

d_gene: .
v_gene: TRBV28
j_gene: TRBJ2-1
abundance: many
CDR3nt: TGTGCCAGCAGCTTACCAACCAGAGGAAATGAGCAGTTCTTC
CDR3aa: CASSLPTRGNEQFF

d_gene: TRBD1
v_gene: TRBV10-3
j_gene: TRBJ2-7
abundance: .
CDR3nt: TGTGCCATCCGACAGGGCTACGAGCAGTACTTC
CDR3aa: CAIRQGYEQYF

d_gene: .
v_gene: TRBV5-4
j_gene: TRBJ2-5
abundance: .
CDR3nt: TGTGCCAGCAGCTTGAGTCGGGGGAACCAAGAGACCCAGTACTTC
CDR3aa: CASSLSRGNQETQYF

d_gene: TRBD1
v_gene: TRBV27
j_gene: TRBJ2-1
abundance: few
CDR3nt: TGTGCCAGCAGTTTGTACCGGGACAGGGGGCGTTTTGAGCAGTTCTTC
CDR3aa: CASSLYRDRGRFEQFF

d_gene: .
v_gene: TRBV5-5
j_gene: TRBJ2-1
abundance: few
CDR3nt: TGTGCCAGCAGCTTGGGGGCCACAGGCGGGCAGTTCTTC
CDR3aa: CASSLGATGGQFF

d_gene: TRBD2
v_gene: TRBV29-1
j_gene: TRBJ2-5
abundance: many
CDR3nt: TGCAGCCTCAGGGGACTAGCGGGAGAAGAGACCCAGTACTTC
CDR3aa: CSLRGLAGEETQYF

d_gene: .
v_gene: TRBV12-3/TRBV12-4
j_gene: TRBJ2-3
abundance: many
CDR3nt: TGTGCCAGCGGATATCTCCCCACAGATACGCAGTATTTT
CDR3aa: CASGYLPTDTQYF

d_gene: .
v_gene: TRBV5-6
j_gene: TRBJ2-2
abundance: .
CDR3nt: TGTGCCAGCTTCGGGGAGGCCGGGGAGCTGTTTTTT
CDR3aa: CASFGEAGELFF

d_gene: .
v_gene: TRBV7-9
j_gene: TRBJ2-5
abundance: few
CDR3nt: TGTGCCAGCAGCTTCCAGGGGCCTCAAGAGACCCAGTACTTC
CDR3aa: CASSFQGPQETQYF

d_gene: .
v_gene: TRBV30
j_gene: TRBJ1-4
abundance: many
CDR3nt: TGTGCCGGGACTTTGGGAAATGAAAAACTGTTTTTT
CDR3aa: CAGTLGNEKLFF

d_gene: .
v_gene: TRBV6-9
j_gene: TRBJ2-7
abundance: few
CDR3nt: TGTGCCAGCAGTTACCCGGCAGCCCGAGGCCCCTACGAGCAGTACTTC
CDR3aa: CASSYPAARGPYEQYF

d_gene: .
v_gene: TRBV7-9
j_gene: TRBJ2-2
abundance: .
CDR3nt: TGTGCCAGCAGCTCGACGGGGCGGGCCACCGGGGAGCTGTTTTTT
CDR3aa: CASSSTGRATGELFF

d_gene: .
v_gene: TRBV19
j_gene: TRBJ2-7
abundance: few
CDR3nt: TGTGCCAGTAGTAGCGGACAAGGAGGTCCCTACGAGCAGTACTTC
CDR3aa: CASSSGQGGPYEQYF

d_gene: TRBD1
v_gene: TRBV5-1
j_gene: TRBJ2-7
abundance: many
CDR3nt: TGCGCCAGCAGCTTAGGGGGACAGTCCTCGGTGGAGCAGTACTTC
CDR3aa: CASSLGGQSSVEQYF

d_gene: .
v_gene: TRBV19
j_gene: TRBJ2-7
abundance: few
CDR3nt: TGTGCCAGTAGGGAAACAGGGATCGCCGATGAGCAGTACTTC
CDR3aa: CASRETGIADEQYF

d_gene: .
v_gene: TRBV5-1
j_gene: TRBJ1-2
abundance: many
CDR3nt: TGCGCCAGCAGCTTGGCGTCGGGGATGGGCTACACCTTC
CDR3aa: CASSLASGMGYTF

d_gene: .
v_gene: TRBV6-5
j_gene: TRBJ1-2
abundance: many
CDR3nt: TGTGCCAGCAGTTACTCGGGACGGATGAAGGCTGGCTACACCTTC
CDR3aa: CASSYSGRMKAGYTF

d_gene: .
v_gene: TRBV12-3/TRBV12-4
j_gene: TRBJ1-3
abundance: many
CDR3nt: TGTGCCAGCCAAGGGCTTAACTCTGGAAACACCATATATTTT
CDR3aa: CASQGLNSGNTIYF

d_gene: TRBD2
v_gene: TRBV13
j_gene: TRBJ2-7
abundance: many
CDR3nt: TGTGCCAGCAGCTTAGGTCGCGGGAGCGGCTACGAGCAGTACTTC
CDR3aa: CASSLGRGSGYEQYF

d_gene: TRBD1
v_gene: TRBV4-2
j_gene: TRBJ2-5
abundance: .
CDR3nt: TGTGCCAGCAGCCAAGCGACAGGGATAGGAGAGACCCAGTACTTC
CDR3aa: CASSQATGIGETQYF

d_gene: .
v_gene: TRBV27
j_gene: TRBJ2-7
abundance: many
CDR3nt: TGTGCCAGCAGGTTAACAGGGAGCGGACCCGTTCCCTACGAGCAGTACTTC
CDR3aa: CASRLTGSGPVPYEQYF

d_gene: .
v_gene: TRBV5-1
j_gene: TRBJ2-3
abundance: many
CDR3nt: TGCGCCACATCCCCCAGTGGAGACACAGATACGCAGTATTTT
CDR3aa: CATSPSGDTDTQYF

d_gene: .
v_gene: TRBV29-1
j_gene: TRBJ2-3
abundance: few
CDR3nt: TGCAGCGTTGAGAACCCTAGCGTTACCACAGGTACGCAGTATTTT
CDR3aa: CSVENPSVTTGTQYF

d_gene: .
v_gene: TRBV3-1
j_gene: TRBJ1-1
abundance: many
CDR3nt: TGTGCCAGCAGCCAAGGGGGCGGCCCGAACACTGAAGCTTTCTTT
CDR3aa: CASSQGGGPNTEAFF